Below, one TCR beta chain is given with its context. What it recognizes is unknown. Germline assignment: CDR1 LNHDA and CDR2 SQIVND (reference sequence). The CDR3 consists of 13 residues. V gave up 3 bases and J gave up 5 bases, with 10 bases separating them. These data come from a study of graft-versus-host responses after intestinal transplantation. Study-level information: All of the recipients had induction that used anti-thymocyte globulin, then tacrolimus and steroids for three to four years.

General study points: An association linked early post-transplant HvG declines with peak circulating GvH clone levels. Recipient marrow held GvH clones, some first seen in ileum or blood.

Clones were sequenced by immunoSEQ multiplex PCR, and TCRdb holds only the in-frame ones, with some missing. The sample carries 90,000 to 150,000 clones, roughly 95% recorded once. This sequence joins TRBV19 and TRBJ1-1; no clear D gene. The sequences come from unstimulated CD8+ T cells sorted from spleen or lymph node cells, collected before intestinal transplant. This clonotype originated in a human donor who received an intestinal transplant. The CDR3 is CASSMHRGTEAFF. Written as DNA, the CDR3 is TGTGCCAGTAGTATGCACCGGGGTACTGAAGCTTTCTTT.